The sequence of this TCR beta chain was determined in a study of molecular identifiers for immune sequencing clone quantification. Naive CD8 T cells, phenotype CD8+CD4-CCR7+CD45RA+, were sorted. Study conclusions and caveats: Barcode-sharing identical TCR molecules could underestimate highly expanded clone sizes.

V shed 6 bases and J shed 4 bases, with 24 bases lying between them. The CDR3 consists of 17 residues. Germline V lookup: CDR1 MNHEY, CDR2 SVGEGT. As concerns this clonotype: Its specificity is unknown.

Previously reported methods and listed TCR primers produced the bulk TCR libraries. A single record per CDR3 protein comes from TCRdb applying MiXCR to the PCR reads. This sample has about 640,000 distinct CDR3 sequences, with just under 20% found just once. The TCR comes from a human donor in good health. Some libraries in this study had Jurkat cell RNA spiked in. The chain links TRBV6-2 or TRBV6-3 to TRBJ1-2; TRBD1 is a possible D gene (6 bases). The sequenced sample consisted of naive CD8+ T cells from blood, with Jurkat cell RNA spiked in. Subset specified: FACS-sorted CD8+CD4-CCR7+CD45RA+ naive T cells. The CDR3 is CASSPSSRLRDIYGYTF. CDR3 sequence (DNA): TGTGCCAGCAGCCCGAGTTCTCGCCTCCGGGACATCTATGGCTACACCTTC.